This is a list of T cell receptor beta chains from one sample in a study of T cells in Graves' hyperthyroidism and ophthalmopathy. TCRdb fed the multiplex PCR reads into MiXCR, producing one record per CDR3 protein. The top ten clones hold more than 30% of a sample with some 370,000 distinct CDR3 sequences, approximately 17% of them seen once. Sequencing was done on a sample of blood. Receptors originate from a woman aged 25 to 39 with Graves' hyperthyroidism that later progressed to Graves' ophthalmopathy. Both conserved end residues are part of each CDR3. A D gene is named only where the DNA matches it firmly. Size is stated for part of the rows, as once, few or many counts, or as a class when the clone is expanded.

V gene,J gene,D gene,clone size,CDR3 protein,CDR3 DNA
TRBV12-3/TRBV12-4,TRBJ1-1,-,many,CASSSVTQDANFEAFF,TGTGCCAGCAGTTCAGTGACACAGGACGCGAACTTTGAAGCTTTCTTT
TRBV11-2,TRBJ2-3,-,many,CASSLARGGRGTDTQYF,TGTGCCAGCAGCTTAGCTAGGGGGGGGAGAGGCACAGATACGCAGTATTTT
TRBV12-3/TRBV12-4,TRBJ1-1,-,many,CASTGRQEAFF,TGTGCCAGCACCGGACGGCAGGAAGCTTTCTTT
TRBV27,TRBJ2-5,TRBD2,many,CATRLVAGGPETQYF,TGTGCCACTCGCCTCGTAGCGGGGGGGCCGGAGACCCAGTACTTC
TRBV6-1,TRBJ2-4,-,few,CATLQGSIQYF,TGTGCCACTTTGCAGGGAAGCATTCAGTACTTC
TRBV28,TRBJ1-2,-,few,CASSSSEPKAGQFDYGYTF,TGTGCCAGCAGTTCCTCTGAACCGAAAGCGGGACAATTTGACTATGGCTACACCTTC
TRBV24-1,TRBJ2-1,-,many,CATSDEGGVKDSEQFF,TGTGCCACCAGTGACGAAGGGGGGGTCAAAGACAGTGAGCAGTTCTTC
TRBV5-1,TRBJ1-5,TRBD1,few,CASSRQGGDNQPQHF,TGCGCCAGCAGCCGACAGGGAGGGGACAATCAGCCCCAGCATTTT
TRBV25-1,TRBJ2-1,-,many,CASSRPLTNENEQFF,TGTGCCAGCTCCAGACCCCTGACCAATGAAAATGAGCAGTTCTTC
TRBV19,TRBJ2-7,-,few,CASSPHIGLDYEQYF,TGTGCCAGTAGTCCCCACATCGGGCTAGACTACGAGCAGTACTTC
TRBV5-1,TRBJ1-4,-,few,CASSLGRGRSEKLFF,TGCGCCAGCAGCTTGGGAAGGGGCCGTAGTGAAAAACTGTTTTTT
TRBV10-2,TRBJ2-7,-,many,CASSEDSRVYEQYF,TGCGCCAGCAGTGAGGATAGCAGGGTATACGAGCAGTACTTC
TRBV12-3/TRBV12-4,TRBJ2-7,TRBD2,-,CASSPLGGVAGVSSYEQYF,TGTGCCAGCAGTCCTTTGGGAGGAGTAGCGGGAGTTAGCTCCTACGAGCAGTACTTC
TRBV2,TRBJ2-1,TRBD2,-,CASSTRGGSSYNEQFF,TGTGCCAGCAGTACCCGCGGGGGTAGCTCCTACAATGAGCAGTTCTTC
TRBV7-2,TRBJ2-7,-,-,CASSFMRVYEQYF,TGTGCCAGCAGCTTTATGCGGGTCTACGAGCAGTACTTC
TRBV5-1,TRBJ2-6,-,many,CASSTTGTSGANVLTF,TGCGCCAGCAGCACTACAGGGACCTCTGGGGCCAACGTCCTGACTTTC
TRBV2,TRBJ1-5,-,many,CASSEREHQPQHF,TGTGCCAGCAGTGAACGGGAGCATCAGCCCCAGCATTTT
TRBV10-3,TRBJ2-7,TRBD2,many,CAIRRSGRGSYEQYF,TGTGCCATCAGACGTAGCGGGAGGGGCTCCTACGAGCAGTACTTC
TRBV12-3/TRBV12-4,TRBJ2-1,TRBD2,many,CASSLSGGASYNEQFF,TGTGCCAGCAGTTTGAGCGGGGGGGCATCCTACAATGAGCAGTTCTTC
TRBV20-1,TRBJ1-1,TRBD1,many,CRFSTGVYTEAFF,TGCAGGTTCTCGACAGGGGTTTATACTGAAGCTTTCTTT
TRBV20-1,TRBJ2-5,TRBD2,many,CSARALLAGPQETQYF,TGCAGTGCTAGAGCGCTCCTAGCGGGCCCCCAAGAGACCCAGTACTTC
TRBV2,TRBJ2-6,-,many,CASSKTWISSGANVLTF,TGTGCCAGCAGTAAGACATGGATCAGCTCTGGGGCCAACGTCCTGACTTTC
TRBV2,TRBJ2-4,TRBD1,many,CASSEIDDRKGASKNIQYF,TGTGCCAGCAGTGAAATTGACGATCGAAAGGGGGCATCCAAAAACATTCAGTACTTC
TRBV28,TRBJ2-7,TRBD2,many,CASSPDGLAGVHLYEQYF,TGTGCCAGCAGTCCAGACGGACTAGCGGGAGTTCATCTCTACGAGCAGTACTTC
TRBV10-2,TRBJ2-5,-,many,CASSRRDIQETQYF,TGCGCCAGCAGTCGCCGGGACATACAAGAGACCCAGTACTTC
TRBV20-1,TRBJ2-1,TRBD1,many,CSASDQGVYNEQFF,TGCAGTGCTAGTGATCAGGGGGTCTACAATGAGCAGTTCTTC
TRBV18,TRBJ2-3,-,few,CASSPPSFSDTQYF,TGTGCCAGCTCACCACCGAGCTTCTCAGATACGCAGTATTTT
TRBV6-2/TRBV6-3,TRBJ1-2,TRBD1,many,CASRTGTGHGYTF,TGTGCCAGCAGGACGGGGACAGGGCATGGCTACACCTTC
TRBV4-1,TRBJ2-3,TRBD2,few,CASSQEAGGFTDTQYF,TGCGCCAGCAGCCAAGAGGCGGGGGGCTTCACAGATACGCAGTATTTT
TRBV6-1,TRBJ1-5,-,-,CASSHFDSNQPQHF,TGTGCCAGCAGTCACTTTGATAGCAATCAGCCCCAGCATTTT
TRBV2,TRBJ1-4,-,many,CASSESAGSATNEKLFF,TGTGCCAGCAGTGAATCGGCAGGCTCTGCAACTAATGAAAAACTGTTTTTT